The 12 T cell receptor beta chains below come from one sample, sequenced in a study of regulatory T cells in long-lasting Graves disease. The time point here: newly diagnosed GD, antithyroid drugs for less than 3 months. Extracted RNA from PBMCs served as the source of the TCR library. Construction of TCR beta libraries relied on iRepertoire HTBI primers and on Arm-PCR targeting CDR3 regions. TCRdb analysed the multiplex PCR reads with MiXCR anew, one entry per CDR3 protein. The sample holds 550,000 to 700,000 distinct CDR3 sequences; roughly 15% are singletons and the top ten take around 12%. The same specimen was also included in a second study, on T cells in Graves' hyperthyroidism and ophthalmopathy.

Source: peripheral blood mononuclear cells (PBMCs), taken at new diagnosis, from a patient treated with antithyroid drugs. The receptors stem from a man aged 18 to 29 with Graves disease.

The chain has TRBV7-3 and TRBJ2-2; 8 positions match TRBD2. V lost 6 bases, J lost 5 bases, and 5 bases stayed unmatched. Germline V gene data show CDR1 as SGHTA and CDR2 as FQGTGA. The CDR3 has 14 residues. CDR3 in amino acids: CASRRAGATGELFF. As DNA, the CDR3 is TGTGCCAGCAGAAGAGCGGGAGCAACCGGGGAGCTGTTTTTT.

This chain uses TRBV2 with TRBJ2-7, with 7 bases that match TRBD2. The germline CDR1 and CDR2 sequences are SNHLY and FYNNEI. V lost 8 bases to trimming and J lost 5 bases; unmatched junction nucleotides: 6. The CDR3 contains 12 residues. CDR3 in amino acids: CASSGGTDEQYF. In DNA, the CDR3 is TGTGCCAGCTCCGGGGGGACCGACGAGCAGTACTTC.

In its sample, this clonotype was seen a few times. The chain links TRBV6-1 to TRBJ2-1; TRBD2 agrees at 7 bases. The CDR3 has 17 residues. J lost 1 base, V lost 8 bases, and 14 bases had no gene match. Germline values: CDR1 MNHNS, CDR2 SASEGT. CDR3 DNA sequence: TGTGCCAGCCCTCGGGCTAGCGGTTTCTCATCCTACAATGAGCAGTTCTTC. As protein: CASPRASGFSSYNEQFF.

This clonotype was seen a handful of times. The chain recombines TRBV20-1 with TRBJ2-1; D call uncertain. Germline V gene data show CDR1 as DFQATT and CDR2 as SNEGSKA (reference sequence). The CDR3 runs 13 residues. Trimming removed 4 bases from V and 2 bases from J, with 9 bases in between. In DNA, the CDR3 is TGCAGTGCTAACCTACCCACCTACAATGAGCAGTTCTTC. Its translation is CSANLPTYNEQFF.

The chain combines TRBV7-9 with TRBJ2-2; 8 bases line up with TRBD2. CDR3 length: 16 amino acids. Germline loops: CDR1 SEHNR, CDR2 FQNEAQ (reference sequence). Unmatched junction bases numbered 10, after V lost 5 bases and J lost 5 bases. CDR3 amino acids: CASSRTSPVVTGELFF. In DNA, the CDR3 is TGTGCCAGCAGCCGGACTAGCCCAGTGGTGACCGGGGAGCTGTTTTTT.

In this sample, this clonotype turned up many times. The rearrangement uses TRBV11-2 and TRBJ2-1; 7 positions agree with TRBD1. Germline V CDR1 and CDR2: SGHAT, FQNNGV. Trimming removed 6 bases from V and 1 base from J; junction bases left unmatched: 3. This CDR3 region has 14 residues. The CDR3 nucleotides are TGTGCCAGCAGGGAGGACAGGTCCTACAATGAGCAGTTCTTC. Translated, it gives CASREDRSYNEQFF.

This clonotype was counted only a few times. Here the CDR3 reads CSASPQGATNEQFF. For the CDR3, the DNA is TGCAGTGCTAGTCCGCAGGGGGCGACGAATGAGCAGTTCTTC. V is TRBV20-1 and J is TRBJ2-1; 8 bases are a match to TRBD1. With V trimmed by 3 bases and J by 7 bases, 8 bases remained unmatched. The CDR3 is 14 residues long. Germline values: CDR1 DFQATT, CDR2 SNEGSKA (reference sequence).

In its sample, this clonotype was seen many times. The chain carries TRBV12-3 or TRBV12-4 and TRBJ1-5; 9 nucleotides align to TRBD1. The CDR3 runs 15 residues. Trimming took 5 bases from V and 5 from J; bases not matched to a gene: 7. The CDR3 spells CASSIHGQGYQPQHF. Written as DNA, the CDR3 is TGTGCCAGCAGTATACACGGACAGGGGTATCAGCCCCAGCATTTT.

Note on this clonotype: Just one base apart from a much larger clone, this may be a read error. J is TRBJ1-5 and V is TRBV27; D is perhaps TRBD1 (6 bases). The CDR3 is 15 residues long. Germline CDR1 is MNHEY and CDR2 is SMNVEV (reference sequence). In nucleotides, the CDR3 is TGTTCCAGCAGTCCAGGACAGATTAGCAATCAGCCCCAGCATTTT. Protein sequence: CSSSPGQISNQPQHF.

This clonotype came up a few times. The chain carries TRBV27 and TRBJ1-1; D is possibly TRBD1 (6 bases). This CDR3 has 19 residues. Trimming left V 3 bases short and J 0 bases short, with 23 bases between. CDR1 and CDR2 (germline): MNHEY, SMNVEV (reference sequence). CDR3 sequence (DNA): TGTGCCAGCAGTTTCCAAGTAAGGACAGCAAGGGGGGTGAACACTGAAGCTTTCTTT. Protein: CASSFQVRTARGVNTEAFF.

This clonotype was seen many times. The genes are TRBV28 and TRBJ2-2; tentative D call: TRBD2 (5 bases). Germline assignment: CDR1 MDHEN and CDR2 SYDVKM. V was trimmed by 11 bases and J by 3 bases, leaving 13 bases between them. The CDR3 is 13 amino acids. CDR3 loop: CAARGRDTGELFF. CDR3 in DNA: TGTGCCGCCCGGGGAAGGGACACCGGGGAGCTGTTTTTT.

There are many counts of this clonotype. The J gene is TRBJ2-1, the V gene TRBV5-1; 8 bases are shared with TRBD2. The CDR3 spans 13 residues. Germline V lookup: CDR1 SGHRS, CDR2 YFSETQ. Unmatched junction bases numbered 6, after V lost 3 bases and J lost 10 bases. For the CDR3, the DNA is TGCGCCAGCAGCTCGCTCGGGAGGGAAGAGCAGTTCTTC. This translates into CASSSLGREEQFF.